The sample holds a few counts of the clone carrying this T cell receptor beta chain. Its antigen is as yet unknown. The sample belongs to a study of beta chain features in type 1 diabetes. Study findings and constraints: A pattern of fewer insertions and more deletions at VDJ junctions was seen in type 1 diabetes patients. All four CD4+ subsets of Type 1 diabetes patients contained TCRB CDR3s that were moderately but significantly shorter.

The ends lost 6 bases at V and 0 bases at J; junction bases unmatched: 5. Germline-derived CDR1 and CDR2 are SQVTM and ANQGSEA. The length of the CDR3 is 14 residues. CD45RO/CCR7/CD25/CD127/CD95/CD27 staining was used to isolate CD4+ naive, central memory, regulatory and stem cell-like memory cells by sorting. cDNA synthesis used the whole RNA isolate, giving expressed TCRB sequences. The assay was immunoSEQ multiplex PCR, and TCRdb's table has in-frame clones only and misses some. Of under 450,000 clones in the sample, around 15% were seen once. Sequencing input: naive CD4+ T cells from blood. The clonotype originates from a woman aged 18-29 years in good health. The chain uses TRBV29-1 and TRBJ2-7; TRBD1 agrees at 10 bases. The CDR3 loop is CSVERQGASYEQYF. In DNA, the CDR3 is TGCAGCGTCGAAAGACAGGGGGCCTCCTACGAGCAGTACTTC.